The next 27 T cell receptor beta chains were all read from a single sample in a study of blood T cell repertoires in COVID-19 (dated by TCRdb to the early 2020s). To prepare the library, the immunoSEQ multiplex PCR assay was applied. TCRdb provides this immuneACCESS table in a form limited to in-frame rearrangements. Some clones are lacking; in checked studies, under half of them reflect an unresolved V gene, and why the rest are absent is not known. For this sample there are about half a million clones; roughly 85% appear just once. The top ten constitute about 3% of the sample. Sequencing was carried out using peripheral blood. Receptor source: a human donor in a cohort sampled during active COVID-19.

This clone appeared a few times. V is TRBV7-9 and J is TRBJ2-7; D might be TRBD1 (6 bases). Germline CDR1 is SEHNR and CDR2 is FQNEAQ (reference sequence). CDR3 length: 13 residues. V shed 2 bases and J shed 5 bases, with 10 bases lying between them. CDR3 sequence reads: CASSLSSGDEQYF. CDR3 nucleotide sequence: TGTGCCAGCAGCTTATCCTCAGGGGACGAGCAGTACTTC.

The rearrangement uses TRBV12-1 and TRBJ2-3; the DNA was not used to check the table's D call, TRBD2. TRBV12-1 is noted as a pseudogene. The CDR3 consists of 16 residues. The CDR3 loop is CASSFELAGVTDTQYF. The CDR3 DNA reads as TGTGCCAGCAGCTTTGAACTAGCGGGAGTTACAGATACGCAGTATTTT.

V usage is TRBV14 and J usage is TRBJ2-7, with a tentative D call TRBD2 (5 bases). Trimming removed 1 base at V and 5 bases at J, with 15 bases between. Germline V lookup: CDR1 SGHDN, CDR2 FVKESK. The length of the CDR3 is 15 residues. CDR3 nucleotide sequence: TGTGCCAGCAGCCAAGCGAGGGCCTTCTCGAACGAGCAGTACTTC. Its translation is CASSQARAFSNEQYF.

This sequence joins TRBV6-2 or TRBV6-3 and TRBJ2-7; a weak D match, TRBD2 (5 bases). Germline V gene data show CDR1 as MNHEY and CDR2 as SVGEGT. The CDR3 runs to 12 residues. Trimming removed 4 bases from V and 8 bases from J, with 12 bases in between. CDR3 nucleotides: TGTGCCAGCAGTTCCGAGGGTCGGCAGCAGTACTTC. It is translated as CASSSEGRQQYF.

J is TRBJ2-5 and V is TRBV15; 7 bases match TRBD1. CDR3 size: 16 residues. The germline gives CDR1 LNHNV, CDR2 YYDKDF (reference sequence). J lost 5 bases, V lost 8 bases, and 17 bases had no gene match. Written as DNA, the CDR3 is TGTGCCACCCAGGGGGACCAATCGCATACCTGGGAGACCCAGTACTTC. The encoded protein is CATQGDQSHTWETQYF.

The V gene is TRBV9, the J gene TRBJ2-7, with 8 bases matching TRBD2. This CDR3 has 14 amino acids. The junction had 9 bases not matched to a gene; V was cut back by 3 bases and J by 7 bases. Germline lookup yields CDR1 SGDLS and CDR2 YYNGEE. CDR3 DNA sequence: TGTGCCAGCAGCGCGACGGGAGGGCCCCGAGAGCAGTACTTC. Translation gives CASSATGGPREQYF.

The chain links TRBV7-9 to TRBJ2-7, with TRBD2 matching 16 bases. The CDR3 loop spans 17 amino acids. Germline assignment: CDR1 SEHNR and CDR2 FQNEAQ (reference sequence). V shed 5 bases and J 4 bases; nucleotides not matched to a gene: 8. DNA for the CDR3: TGTGCCAGCAGCCTGGGACTAGCGGGAGGGGTTGGTTACGAGCAGTACTTC. This gives the protein CASSLGLAGGVGYEQYF.

V is TRBV5-4 and J is TRBJ2-2; 8 nucleotides match TRBD2. CDR1 is SGHNT and CDR2 is YYREEE in the germline V gene (reference sequence). J lost 3 bases, V lost 3 bases, and 10 bases had no gene match. The CDR3 is 17 residues long. The CDR3 sequence: CASSSPGLGLDTGELFF. The DNA for the CDR3 is TGTGCCAGCAGCTCCCCGGGACTAGGCTTAGACACCGGGGAGCTGTTTTTT.

The gene calls are TRBV7-2 and TRBJ2-7; D unresolved. The length of the CDR3 is 11 residues. Per the germline V gene, CDR1 is SGHTA and CDR2 is FQGNSA. The V end lost 5 bases, the J end lost 2 bases, and 4 bases lay between the germline ends. DNA of the CDR3: TGTGCCAGCAGCCTTACCTACGAGCAGTACTTC. This encodes CASSLTYEQYF.

Here the CDR3 reads CASSSKTGGEQYF. CDR3 DNA: TGTGCCAGCAGCTCCAAGACAGGGGGCGAGCAGTACTTC. The chain employs TRBV7-3 and TRBJ2-7; 9 positions match TRBD1. V shed 4 bases and J 6 bases; nucleotides not matched to a gene: 4. This CDR3 has 13 residues. CDR1 is SGHTA and CDR2 is FQGTGA in the germline V gene.

V usage is TRBV28 and J usage is TRBJ1-1, with 8 bases matching TRBD1. Germline CDR1 and CDR2: MDHEN and SYDVKM. Trimming took 5 bases from V and 5 from J; bases not matched to a gene: 10. The CDR3 runs to 15 residues. The CDR3 DNA follows: TGTGCCAGCAGTGCCCACAGGGGGGAGAAAACTGAAGCTTTCTTT. Protein: CASSAHRGEKTEAFF. The full variable domain, completed using reference TRBV28 and TRBJ1-1, is DVKVTQSSRYLVKRTGEKVFLECVQDMDHENMFWYRQDPGLGLRLIYFSYDVKMKEKGDIPEGYSVSREKKERFSLILESASTNQTSMYLCASSAHRGEKTEAFFGQGTRLTVV.

The CDR3 nucleotides read TGTGCCACCAGTGATCCACAGGGAGGGCATGGCTACACCTTC. This sequence encodes CATSDPQGGHGYTF. The chain combines TRBV24-1 with TRBJ1-2; D is possibly TRBD1 (6 bases). CDR3 length equals 14 residues. The ends were cut back, 3 bases at V and 6 bases at J, with 13 bases in the middle. The germline CDR1 and CDR2 sequences are KGHDR and SFDVKD.

In regard to this clone: A read error may produce the germline difference seen at one junction end. This chain links TRBV29-1 with TRBJ1-2; TRBD1 matches at 7 bases. CDR3 length: 9 amino acids. Looked up from germline, CDR1 is SQVTM and CDR2 is ANQGSEA. CDR3: CSVDRDRAF. The CDR3 DNA reads as TGCAGCGTTGACAGGGACAGAGCCTTC.

The rearrangement links TRBV12-3 or TRBV12-4 to TRBJ2-2; the D gene is possibly TRBD1 (6 bases). The V and J ends lost 6 bases and 2 bases respectively, with 7 bases between them. This CDR3 is built from 13 residues. CDR3 in DNA: TGTGCCAGCAGACAGGGAAACACCGGGGAGCTGTTTTTT. It is translated as CASRQGNTGELFF.

V usage is TRBV7-2 and J usage is TRBJ2-7, with 10 bases identical to TRBD1. With 0 bases clipped from V and 9 bases from J, the junction kept 11 bases outside the gene matches. Germline CDR1 reads SGHTA; CDR2 reads FQGNSA. This CDR3 is 16 amino acids long. For the CDR3, the DNA is TGTGCCAGCAGCTTAGCTGGGACAGGGGCTCTCCAGGGGCAGTACTTC. Amino acids: CASSLAGTGALQGQYF. Complete variable domain (other parts from reference TRBV7-2 and TRBJ2-7): GAGVSQSPSNKVTEKGKDVELRCDPISGHTALYWYRQSLGQGLEFLIYFQGNSAPDKSGLPSDRFSAERTGGSVSTLTIQRTQQEDSAVYLCASSLAGTGALQGQYFGPGTRLTVT.

The V call is TRBV28, the J call TRBJ2-7; D remains ambiguous. This CDR3 has 11 residues. Per germline, CDR1 MDHEN and CDR2 SYDVKM. Between the trimmed V and J ends, which lost 6 bases and 5 bases, there was a span of 8 bases. CDR3 protein: CASRSLDEQYF. CDR3 DNA: TGTGCCAGCAGGTCTTTAGACGAGCAGTACTTC. Full variable domain (outside the CDR3, taken from reference TRBV28 and TRBJ2-7): DVKVTQSSRYLVKRTGEKVFLECVQDMDHENMFWYRQDPGLGLRLIYFSYDVKMKEKGDIPEGYSVSREKKERFSLILESASTNQTSMYLCASRSLDEQYFGPGTRLTVT.

The chain carries TRBV24-1 and TRBJ2-2, with D perhaps TRBD2 (5 bases). V was shortened by 5 bases and J by 10 bases, with 13 bases between the two germline ends. The CDR3 spans 13 residues. CDR1 KGHDR and CDR2 SFDVKD come from the germline V gene. As DNA, the CDR3 is TGTGCCACCAGTGTGTATGAGGGATCGGAGCTGTTTTTT. Protein sequence: CATSVYEGSELFF.

The chain recombines TRBV5-6 with TRBJ2-5; 10 nucleotides line up with TRBD2. Unmatched junction bases numbered 16, after V lost 8 bases and J lost 6 bases. Germline CDR1 and CDR2: SGHDT and YYEEEE. This CDR3 region has 16 residues. In DNA, the CDR3 is TGTGCCAGAAAGCGGGAGGGTAGTAATAACAGAAAGACCCAGTACTTC. Encoded protein: CARKREGSNNRKTQYF. Full variable domain (rest looked up from reference TRBV5-6 and TRBJ2-5): DAGVTQSPTHLIKTRGQQVTLRCSPKSGHDTVSWYQQALGQGPQFIFQYYEEEERQRGNFPDRFSGHQFPNYSSELNVNALLLGDSALYLCARKREGSNNRKTQYFGPGTRLLVL.

The genes are TRBV5-6 and TRBJ2-7, with D possibly being TRBD1 (6 bases). The ends were cut back, 3 bases at V and 2 bases at J, with 12 bases in the middle. The CDR3 consists of 14 residues. Germline V CDR1 and CDR2: SGHDT, YYEEEE. As DNA, the CDR3 is TGTGCCAGCAGCTCGGACAGTGTACCCTACGAGCAGTACTTC. This sequence encodes CASSSDSVPYEQYF.

J is TRBJ1-2 and V is TRBV30; no clear D gene. Trimming stripped 4 bases from V and 3 bases from J, with 18 bases between. This CDR3 has 15 amino acids. Germline loops: CDR1 GTSNPN, CDR2 SVGIG (reference sequence). The chain's CDR3 is CAWTPGGTPYYGYTF. The CDR3 nucleotides read TGTGCCTGGACCCCCGGAGGTACCCCCTACTATGGCTACACCTTC.

The rearrangement joins TRBV5-6 to TRBJ1-5; the D gene is possibly TRBD1 (6 bases). Germline V CDR1 and CDR2: SGHDT, YYEEEE. Trimming stripped 3 bases from V and 3 bases from J, with 16 bases between. This CDR3 has 16 amino acids. The chain's CDR3 is CASSSLGTQSNQPQHF. The CDR3 bases are TGTGCCAGCAGCTCCCTAGGGACACAGTCCAATCAGCCCCAGCATTTT.

The J gene is TRBJ1-1, the V gene TRBV3-1 (or the pseudogene TRBV3-2), with D possibly matching TRBD1 (5 bases). CDR3 length: 13 amino acids. The V gene lost 2 bases and the J gene lost 5 bases, with 9 bases spanning the gap. Germline CDR1 and CDR2: LGHDT and YNNKEL (reference sequence). In nucleotides, the CDR3 is TGTGCCAGCAGCCAAATCAGGGAAACTGAAGCTTTCTTT. This sequence encodes CASSQIRETEAFF.

This clone was picked up one time. An end of the junction differs from the germline gene, which may be a read error. The chain recombines TRBV5-5 with TRBJ1-1; D might be TRBD1 (6 bases). This CDR3 is built from 15 residues. Per the germline V gene, CDR1 is SGHKS and CDR2 is YYEKEE (reference sequence). The CDR3 bases are TGCGCCAGCAGCTCGGGGGGGGCTGAGAACACTGAAGCTTTCTTT. This translates into CASSSGGAENTEAFF. The whole variable domain, filled in from reference TRBV5-5 and TRBJ1-1, reads DAGVTQSPTHLIKTRGQQVTLRCSPISGHKSVSWYQQVLGQGPQFIFQYYEKEERGRGNFPDRFSARQFPNYSSELNVNALLLGDSALYLCASSSGGAENTEAFFGQGTRLTVV.

The rearrangement links TRBV3-1 (or the pseudogene TRBV3-2) to TRBJ1-2; a possible D gene is TRBD1 (6 bases). The germline CDR1 and CDR2 sequences are LGHDT and YNNKEL (reference sequence). The V and J ends lost 0 bases and 8 bases respectively, with 16 bases between them. The CDR3 contains 15 residues. CDR3 region: CASSQDLGTPSGYTF. CDR3 DNA sequence: TGTGCCAGCAGCCAAGATCTTGGGACACCATCCGGCTACACCTTC.

This chain joins TRBV4-3 and TRBJ2-3, with TRBD2 matching over 7 bases. V shed 0 bases and J 3 bases; nucleotides not matched to a gene: 12. CDR3 length: 18 residues. Germline assignment: CDR1 LGHNA and CDR2 YSLEER. In nucleotides, the CDR3 is TGCGCCAGCAGCCAAGAAGGATTAACGGGAGGTAAAACAGATACGCAGTATTTT. Protein product: CASSQEGLTGGKTDTQYF.

The gene calls are TRBV10-2 and TRBJ2-1; 11 bases are a match to TRBD2. After removal of 6 bases from V and 8 bases from J, the junction contained 3 bases not matched to a gene. The CDR3 totals 13 residues. Germline V gene sequence: CDR1 WSHSY, CDR2 SAAADI. In DNA, the CDR3 is TGCGCCAGCAGCCGACTAGCGGGATATGAGCAGTTCTTC. It encodes CASSRLAGYEQFF.

The chain combines TRBV28 with TRBJ1-2, with D maybe TRBD1 (6 bases). V dropped 10 bases and J dropped 7 bases, with 13 bases sitting between them. The CDR3 loop spans 11 amino acids. Germline CDR1 and CDR2: MDHEN and SYDVKM. The CDR3 region has the DNA TGTGCCATCTCGGACAGCGCTGGCTACACCTTC. Its translation: CAISDSAGYTF.